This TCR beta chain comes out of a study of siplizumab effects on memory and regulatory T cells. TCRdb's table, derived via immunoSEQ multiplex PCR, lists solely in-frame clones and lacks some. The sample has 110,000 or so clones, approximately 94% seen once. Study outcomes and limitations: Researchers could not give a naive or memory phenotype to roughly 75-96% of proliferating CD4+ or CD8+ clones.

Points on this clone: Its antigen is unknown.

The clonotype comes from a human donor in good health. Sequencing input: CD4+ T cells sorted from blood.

CDR3 DNA sequence: TGTGCCAGCAGCTACTTACCGGGACAGGGAAACACCATATATTTT. Amino acids: CASSYLPGQGNTIYF. The rearrangement links TRBV7-8 to TRBJ1-3; TRBD1 matches 7 bases. The CDR3 sequence is 15 residues long. Germline CDR1 is SGHVS and CDR2 is FQNEAQ. Unmatched junction bases numbered 7, after V lost 4 bases and J lost 4 bases. The full variable domain, with the rest looked up from reference TRBV7-8 and TRBJ1-3, is GAGVSQSPRYKVAKRGQDVALRCDPISGHVSLFWYQQALGQGPEFLTYFQNEAQLDKSGLPSDRFFAERPEGSVSTLKIQRTQQEDSAVYLCASSYLPGQGNTIYFGEGSWLTVV.